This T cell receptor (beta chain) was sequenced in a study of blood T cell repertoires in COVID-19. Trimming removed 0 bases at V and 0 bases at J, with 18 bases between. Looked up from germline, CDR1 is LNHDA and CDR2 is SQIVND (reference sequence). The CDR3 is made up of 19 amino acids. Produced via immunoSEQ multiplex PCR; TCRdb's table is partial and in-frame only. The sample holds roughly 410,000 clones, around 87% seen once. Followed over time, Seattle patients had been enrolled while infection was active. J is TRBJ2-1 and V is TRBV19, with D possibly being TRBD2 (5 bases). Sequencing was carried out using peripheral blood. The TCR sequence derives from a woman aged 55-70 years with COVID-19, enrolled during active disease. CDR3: CASSIDREGRIPSYNEQFF. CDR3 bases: TGTGCCAGTAGTATAGATCGGGAAGGACGCATACCCTCCTACAATGAGCAGTTCTTC.